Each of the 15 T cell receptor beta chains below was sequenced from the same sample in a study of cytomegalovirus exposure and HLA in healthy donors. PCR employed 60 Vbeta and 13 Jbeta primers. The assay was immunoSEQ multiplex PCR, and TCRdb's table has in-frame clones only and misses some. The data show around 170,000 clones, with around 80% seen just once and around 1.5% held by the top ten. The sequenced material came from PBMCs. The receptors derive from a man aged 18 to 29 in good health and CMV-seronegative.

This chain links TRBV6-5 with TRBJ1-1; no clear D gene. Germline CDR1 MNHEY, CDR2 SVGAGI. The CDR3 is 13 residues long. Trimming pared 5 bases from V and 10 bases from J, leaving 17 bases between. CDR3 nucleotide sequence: TGTGCCAGCAGTGATTTCCCAGGAGAGGGAGCTTTCTTT. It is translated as CASSDFPGEGAFF.

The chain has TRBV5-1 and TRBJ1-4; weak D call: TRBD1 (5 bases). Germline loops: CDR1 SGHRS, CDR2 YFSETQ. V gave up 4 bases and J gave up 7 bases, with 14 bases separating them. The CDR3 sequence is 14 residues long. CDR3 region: CASSPSGPLEKLFF. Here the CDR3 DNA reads TGCGCCAGCAGCCCATCAGGGCCCCTTGAAAAACTGTTTTTT.

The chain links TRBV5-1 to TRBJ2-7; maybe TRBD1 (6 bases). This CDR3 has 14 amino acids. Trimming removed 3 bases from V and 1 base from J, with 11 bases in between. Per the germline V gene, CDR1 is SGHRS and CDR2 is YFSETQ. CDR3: CASSSGTSSYEQYF. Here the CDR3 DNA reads TGCGCCAGCAGCTCTGGGACATCGTCCTACGAGCAGTACTTC.

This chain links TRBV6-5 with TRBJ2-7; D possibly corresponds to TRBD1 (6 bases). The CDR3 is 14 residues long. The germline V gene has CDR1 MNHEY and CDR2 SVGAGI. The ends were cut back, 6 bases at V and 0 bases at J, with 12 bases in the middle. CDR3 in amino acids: CASSSDSSSYEQYF. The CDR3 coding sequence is TGTGCCAGCAGCTCGGACAGTAGCTCCTACGAGCAGTACTTC.

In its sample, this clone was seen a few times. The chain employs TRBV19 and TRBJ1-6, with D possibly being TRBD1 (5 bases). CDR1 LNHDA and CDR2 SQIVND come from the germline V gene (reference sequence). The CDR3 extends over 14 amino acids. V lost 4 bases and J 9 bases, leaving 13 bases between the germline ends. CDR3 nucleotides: TGTGCCAGTAGTACCCCAGGGATAGGTTCACCCCTCCACTTT. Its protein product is CASSTPGIGSPLHF.

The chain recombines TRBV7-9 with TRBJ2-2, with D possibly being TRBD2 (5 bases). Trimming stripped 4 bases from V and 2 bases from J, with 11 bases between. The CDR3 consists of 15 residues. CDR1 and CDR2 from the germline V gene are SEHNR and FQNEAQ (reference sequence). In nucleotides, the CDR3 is TGTGCCAGCAGCTCGACCCGGGGAAACACCGGGGAGCTGTTTTTT. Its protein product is CASSSTRGNTGELFF. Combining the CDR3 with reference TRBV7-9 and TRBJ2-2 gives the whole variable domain DTGVSQNPRHKITKRGQNVTFRCDPISEHNRLYWYRQTLGQGPEFLTYFQNEAQLEKSRLLSDRFSAERPKGSFSTLEIQRTEQGDSAMYLCASSSTRGNTGELFFGEGSRLTVL.

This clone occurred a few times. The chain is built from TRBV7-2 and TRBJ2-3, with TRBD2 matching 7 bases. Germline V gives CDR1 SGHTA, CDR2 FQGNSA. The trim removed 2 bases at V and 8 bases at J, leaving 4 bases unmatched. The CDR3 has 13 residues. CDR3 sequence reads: CASSLREAGTQYF. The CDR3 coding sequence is TGTGCCAGCAGCTTACGGGAGGCGGGTACGCAGTATTTT. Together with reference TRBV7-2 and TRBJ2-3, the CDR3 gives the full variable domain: GAGVSQSPSNKVTEKGKDVELRCDPISGHTALYWYRQSLGQGLEFLIYFQGNSAPDKSGLPSDRFSAERTGGSVSTLTIQRTQQEDSAVYLCASSLREAGTQYFGPGTRLTVL.

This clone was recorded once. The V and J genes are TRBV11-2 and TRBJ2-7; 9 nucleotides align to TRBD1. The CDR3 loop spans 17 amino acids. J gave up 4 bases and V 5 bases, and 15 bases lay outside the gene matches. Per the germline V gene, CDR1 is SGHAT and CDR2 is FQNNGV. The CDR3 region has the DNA TGTGCCAGCAGCCAGGGGTTACAGGGGGCTTCAAGGTACGAGCAGTACTTC. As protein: CASSQGLQGASRYEQYF.

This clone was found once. CDR3 sequence reads: CSVAQTGDSYEQYF. CDR3 nucleotide sequence: TGCAGCGTCGCCCAGACCGGGGATTCCTACGAGCAGTACTTC. V usage is TRBV29-1 and J usage is TRBJ2-7; TRBD2 might be the D (5 bases). The CDR3 runs to 14 residues. The V end was cut by 6 bases, the J end by 1 base, with 16 bases between. The germline V gene encodes CDR1 SQVTM and CDR2 ANQGSEA.

In nucleotides, the CDR3 is TGTGCCAGCAGCCGGTACAGGGACGATAGGGTGAACACCGGGGAGCTGTTTTTT. Translating gives CASSRYRDDRVNTGELFF. The rearrangement uses TRBV7-2 and TRBJ2-2; weak D call: TRBD1 (6 bases). Germline lookup yields CDR1 SGHTA and CDR2 FQGNSA. This CDR3 has 18 amino acids. V lost 5 bases to trimming and J lost 1 base, with 20 bases between them. The entire variable domain, with the rest obtained from reference TRBV7-2 and TRBJ2-2, is as follows: GAGVSQSPSNKVTEKGKDVELRCDPISGHTALYWYRQSLGQGLEFLIYFQGNSAPDKSGLPSDRFSAERTGGSVSTLTIQRTQQEDSAVYLCASSRYRDDRVNTGELFFGEGSRLTVL.

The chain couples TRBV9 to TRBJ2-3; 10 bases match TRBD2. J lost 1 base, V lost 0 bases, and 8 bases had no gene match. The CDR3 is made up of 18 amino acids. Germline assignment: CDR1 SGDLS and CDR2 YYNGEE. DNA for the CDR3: TGTGCCAGCAGCGTAGGGGCTAGCGGGAGTGGTGGCACAGATACGCAGTATTTT. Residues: CASSVGASGSGGTDTQYF.

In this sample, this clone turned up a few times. The CDR3 region is CASSPGTSYNEQFF. The CDR3 region has the DNA TGTGCCAGCAGCCCAGGGACTAGTTACAATGAGCAGTTCTTC. The chain is built from TRBV5-4 and TRBJ2-1; 8 bases map to TRBD2. Germline CDR1 SGHNT, CDR2 YYREEE (reference sequence). CDR3 length: 14 amino acids. The V and J ends lost 4 bases and 4 bases, in that order; junction bases with no gene match: 4.

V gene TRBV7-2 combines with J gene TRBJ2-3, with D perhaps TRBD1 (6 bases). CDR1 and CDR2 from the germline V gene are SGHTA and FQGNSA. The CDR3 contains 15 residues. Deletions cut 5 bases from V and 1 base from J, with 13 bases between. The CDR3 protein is CASSPTPGGTDTQYF. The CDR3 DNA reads TGTGCCAGCAGCCCCACCCCAGGGGGCACAGATACGCAGTATTTT.

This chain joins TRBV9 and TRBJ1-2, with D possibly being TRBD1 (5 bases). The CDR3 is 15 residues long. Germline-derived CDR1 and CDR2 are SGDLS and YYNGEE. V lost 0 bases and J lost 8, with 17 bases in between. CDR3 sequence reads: CASSVDRQGWLGYTF. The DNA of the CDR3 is TGTGCCAGCAGCGTAGACCGGCAGGGTTGGTTAGGCTACACCTTC.

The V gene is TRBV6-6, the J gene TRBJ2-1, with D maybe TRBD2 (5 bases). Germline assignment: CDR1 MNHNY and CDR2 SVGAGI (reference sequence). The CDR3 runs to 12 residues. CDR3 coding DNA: TGTGGGGGTAGGGAGCGACTAAATGAGCAGTTCTTC. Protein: CGGRERLNEQFF.